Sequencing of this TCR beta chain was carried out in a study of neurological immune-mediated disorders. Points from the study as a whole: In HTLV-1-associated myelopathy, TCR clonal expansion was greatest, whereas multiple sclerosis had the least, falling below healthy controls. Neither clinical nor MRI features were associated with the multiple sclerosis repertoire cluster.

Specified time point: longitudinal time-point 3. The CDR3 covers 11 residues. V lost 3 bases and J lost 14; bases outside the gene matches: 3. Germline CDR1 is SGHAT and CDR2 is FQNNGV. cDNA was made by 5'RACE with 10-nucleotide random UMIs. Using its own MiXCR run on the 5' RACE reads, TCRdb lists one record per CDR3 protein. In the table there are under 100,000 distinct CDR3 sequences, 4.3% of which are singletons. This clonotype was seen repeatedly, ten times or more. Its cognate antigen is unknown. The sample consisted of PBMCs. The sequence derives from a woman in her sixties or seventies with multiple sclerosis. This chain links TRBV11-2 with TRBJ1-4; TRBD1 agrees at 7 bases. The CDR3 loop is CASSLGTDLFF. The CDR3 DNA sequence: TGTGCCAGCAGCTTGGGGACAGACCTGTTTTTT.